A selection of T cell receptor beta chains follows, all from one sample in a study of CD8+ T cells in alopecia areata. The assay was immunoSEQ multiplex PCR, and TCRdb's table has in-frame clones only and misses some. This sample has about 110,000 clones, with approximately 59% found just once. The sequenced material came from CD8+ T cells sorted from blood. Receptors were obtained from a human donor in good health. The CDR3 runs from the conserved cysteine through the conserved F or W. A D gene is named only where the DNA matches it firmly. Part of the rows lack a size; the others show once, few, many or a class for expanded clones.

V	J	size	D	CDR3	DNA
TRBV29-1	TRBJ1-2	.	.	CSVEGTGGGYTF	TGCAGCGTTGAAGGAACCGGGGGTGGCTACACCTTC
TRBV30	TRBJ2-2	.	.	CAWEYTGELFF	TGTGCCTGGGAGTACACCGGGGAGCTGTTTTTT
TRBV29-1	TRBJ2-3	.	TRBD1	CSVVDRAGADTQYF	TGCAGCGTTGTTGACAGGGCCGGGGCAGATACGCAGTATTTT
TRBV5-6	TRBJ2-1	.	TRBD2	CASTWGEGVDEQFF	TGTGCCAGCACCTGGGGGGAGGGAGTCGATGAGCAGTTCTTC
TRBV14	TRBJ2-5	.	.	CASSQLSGQETQYF	TGTGCCAGCAGCCAACTCTCGGGCCAAGAGACCCAGTACTTC
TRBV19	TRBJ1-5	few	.	CASSIQPDQPQHF	TGTGCCAGTAGTATACAACCGGATCAGCCCCAGCATTTT
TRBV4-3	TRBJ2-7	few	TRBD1	CASSQVRDRAYEQYF	TGCGCCAGCAGCCAAGTGCGGGACAGGGCGTACGAGCAGTACTTC
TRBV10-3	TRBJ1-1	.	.	CAINAQGMTEAFF	TGTGCCATCAACGCCCAGGGTATGACTGAAGCTTTCTTT
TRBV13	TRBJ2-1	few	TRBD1	CASSPDRGQSYNEQFF	TGTGCCAGCAGTCCTGACAGGGGGCAGTCCTACAATGAGCAGTTCTTC
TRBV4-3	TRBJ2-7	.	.	CASSQGGAEQYF	TGCGCCAGCAGCCAAGGCGGGGCCGAGCAGTACTTC
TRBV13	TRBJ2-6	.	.	CASSLGRNSGANVLTF	TGTGCCAGCAGCTTAGGCCGGAACTCTGGGGCCAACGTCCTGACTTTC
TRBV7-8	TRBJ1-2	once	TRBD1	CASSSTGITGGYTF	TGTGCCAGCAGTTCGACAGGGATTACAGGAGGCTACACCTTC
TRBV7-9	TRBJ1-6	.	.	CASSLGGPSSSYNSPLHF	TGTGCCAGCAGCTTAGGGGGACCGTCGAGCTCCTATAATTCACCCCTCCACTTT
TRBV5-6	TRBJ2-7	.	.	CASSSTRGEQYF	TGTGCCAGCAGCTCTACCCGCGGGGAGCAGTACTTC
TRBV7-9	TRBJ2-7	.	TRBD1	CASSPAGQGATEQYF	TGTGCCAGCAGTCCTGCGGGACAGGGGGCGACCGAGCAGTACTTC
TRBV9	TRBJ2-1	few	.	CASSLRVGDEQFF	TGTGCCAGCAGCCTCAGGGTGGGCGATGAGCAGTTCTTC
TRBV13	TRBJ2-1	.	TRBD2	CASSPHLAGVSYNEQFF	TGTGCCAGCAGCCCCCACCTAGCGGGGGTCTCCTACAATGAGCAGTTCTTC
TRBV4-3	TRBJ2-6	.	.	CASSQDPGGANVLTF	TGCGCCAGCAGCCAAGACCCGGGTGGGGCCAACGTCCTGACTTTC
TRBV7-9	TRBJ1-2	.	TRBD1	CASSLGQGSSGYTF	TGTGCCAGCAGCTTGGGACAGGGAAGCAGCGGCTACACCTTC
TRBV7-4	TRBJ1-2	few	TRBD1	CASSSWTGELGYGYTF	TGTGCCAGCAGCTCGTGGACAGGGGAGTTGGGATATGGCTACACCTTC
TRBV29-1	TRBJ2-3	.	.	CSVDGQAGDTQYF	TGCAGCGTTGACGGGCAGGCTGGGGATACGCAGTATTTT
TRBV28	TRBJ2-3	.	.	CASSLGPFTDTQYF	TGTGCCAGCAGTCTCGGGCCCTTCACAGATACGCAGTATTTT
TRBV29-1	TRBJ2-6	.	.	CSVANSLSGANVLTF	TGCAGCGTTGCTAACAGCCTCTCTGGGGCCAACGTCCTGACTTTC
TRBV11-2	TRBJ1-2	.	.	CASSFGVNDYGYTF	TGTGCCAGCAGCTTCGGGGTAAATGACTATGGCTACACCTTC
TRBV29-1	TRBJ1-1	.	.	CSDSWENTEAFF	TGCAGCGATAGTTGGGAGAACACTGAAGCTTTCTTT
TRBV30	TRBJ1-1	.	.	CAWSNGPAGLTEAFF	TGTGCCTGGAGTAACGGACCGGCGGGGCTCACTGAAGCTTTCTTT
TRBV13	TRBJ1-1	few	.	CASRRGLSEAFF	TGTGCCAGCAGACGGGGGTTGAGTGAAGCTTTCTTT
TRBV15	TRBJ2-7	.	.	CATSTLDGFHEQYF	TGTGCCACCAGCACCCTGGACGGATTCCACGAGCAGTACTTC
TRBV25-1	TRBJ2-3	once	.	CASSDSNLTDTQYF	TGTGCCAGCAGTGACAGCAACCTCACAGATACGCAGTATTTT
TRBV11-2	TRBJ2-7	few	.	CASSRVSYEQYF	TGTGCCAGCAGCCGCGTCTCCTACGAGCAGTACTTC
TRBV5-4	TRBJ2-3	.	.	CASRWGTDTQYF	TGTGCCAGCAGATGGGGCACAGATACGCAGTATTTT
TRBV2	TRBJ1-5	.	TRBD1	CASSRDSYSNQPQHF	TGTGCCAGCAGCAGGGACAGCTATAGCAATCAGCCCCAGCATTTT
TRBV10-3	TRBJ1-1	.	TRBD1	CAISDDRGNTEAFF	TGTGCCATCAGCGATGACAGGGGGAACACTGAAGCTTTCTTT
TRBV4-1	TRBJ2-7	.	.	CASSQDNLGTNYEQYF	TGCGCCAGCAGCCAAGATAATTTAGGGACAAACTACGAGCAGTACTTC
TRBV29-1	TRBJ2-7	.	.	CSVPVGAYEQYF	TGCAGCGTCCCCGTCGGGGCTTACGAGCAGTACTTC
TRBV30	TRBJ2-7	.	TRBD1	CAWRAGTGFDEQYF	TGTGCCTGGAGGGCCGGGACAGGGTTTGACGAGCAGTACTTC
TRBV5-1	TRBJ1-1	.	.	CASSFTPMNTEAFF	TGTGCCAGCAGCTTCACGCCGATGAACACTGAAGCTTTCTTT
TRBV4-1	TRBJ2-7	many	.	CASSQVTQGPAYEQYF	TGTGCCAGCAGCCAAGTCACGCAGGGGCCGGCCTACGAGCAGTACTTC
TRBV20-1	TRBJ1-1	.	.	CSARRGPEAFF	TGCAGTGCTAGACGGGGCCCTGAAGCTTTCTTT
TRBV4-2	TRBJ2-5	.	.	CASSLRAGTQYF	TGTGCCAGCAGCTTGCGCGCAGGGACCCAGTACTTC
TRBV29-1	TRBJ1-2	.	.	CSVLSAREANYGYTF	TGCAGCGTCCTATCTGCTCGCGAAGCTAACTATGGCTACACCTTC
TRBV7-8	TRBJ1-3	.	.	CASSPAGASVDTIYF	TGTGCCAGCAGCCCCGCGGGGGCGTCAGTGGACACCATATATTTT